These T cell receptor beta chains were read from a single sample in a study of cytomegalovirus exposure and HLA in healthy donors. Clones were read by immunoSEQ multiplex PCR, and TCRdb kept only the in-frame ones, dropping some. The sample includes some 150,000 clones, over 60% of them seen just once. Input material: PBMCs. All receptors come from a man between 40 and 49 years old in good health and CMV-seronegative. The CDR3 runs from the conserved cysteine through the conserved F or W. A D gene is named only where the DNA matches it firmly. Where a row states a size, it is once, few, many or the class of an expanded clone; other rows omit it.

cdr3_nt | cdr3_aa | cdr3_length | d_call | j_call | clone_size | v_call
TGCAGCGTTGCCGGGGGGAAGGACTATGGCTACACCTTC | CSVAGGKDYGYTF | 13 | . | TRBJ1-2 | . | TRBV29-1
TGTGCCAGCAGCTTTTTGGGGGGTCAGCCCCAGCATTTT | CASSFLGGQPQHF | 13 | . | TRBJ1-5 | . | TRBV5-6
TGTGCCACCAGCTTAGGTCCGGCGGGAACTAATGAAAAACTGTTTTTT | CATSLGPAGTNEKLFF | 16 | . | TRBJ1-4 | . | TRBV15
TGTGCCAGCAGCTTAGCGGGAGGGGGGGACCAGCCCCAGAATTTT | CASSLAGGGDQPQNF | 15 | . | TRBJ1-5 | few | TRBV7-2
TGTGCCAGCAGTGTGGGGCACTTGGGCAATCAGCCCCAGCATTTT | CASSVGHLGNQPQHF | 15 | . | TRBJ1-5 | . | TRBV6-5
TGTGCCAGCAGCGAGACGGAGAACTCTGGAAACACCATATATTTT | CASSETENSGNTIYF | 15 | . | TRBJ1-3 | . | TRBV6-1
TGTGCCAGCAGCCAAGGCCAAGTCCAGGCGGAGCAGTTCTTC | CASSQGQVQAEQFF | 14 | . | TRBJ2-1 | . | TRBV4-2
TGTGCCAGCAGTGAAGGGCAAGCGTATGGCTACACCTTC | CASSEGQAYGYTF | 13 | . | TRBJ1-2 | . | TRBV2
TGTGCCAGCAACACCCTAAAACCAGGGGGCGCGAAAAGGGATGAGCAGTTCTTC | CASNTLKPGGAKRDEQFF | 18 | TRBD1 | TRBJ2-1 | . | TRBV27
TGTGCCACCAGCAGACCGTTGCTAGCGGGAGGAGAGACCCAGTACTTC | CATSRPLLAGGETQYF | 16 | TRBD2 | TRBJ2-5 | . | TRBV15
TGTGCCAGCTCGACTAGTTACTACAATGAGCAGTTCTTC | CASSTSYYNEQFF | 13 | . | TRBJ2-1 | . | TRBV18
TGTGCCATCAGTGAGTCGAGGGCAGGGAACACCGGGGAGCTGTTTTTT | CAISESRAGNTGELFF | 16 | . | TRBJ2-2 | . | TRBV10-3
TGTGCCAGTAGTATAGTAGGGTCGACAGGGACGAACACTGAAGCTTTCTTT | CASSIVGSTGTNTEAFF | 17 | TRBD1 | TRBJ1-1 | . | TRBV19
TGTGCCAGCAGTTACACGGGACTAGCTGAGACCCAGTACTTC | CASSYTGLAETQYF | 14 | TRBD2 | TRBJ2-5 | . | TRBV6-6